This T cell receptor (beta chain) was sequenced for a study of blood T cells in healthy people across ages (dated by TCRdb to between 2015 and 2017). As for the study more broadly: Template switching captured roughly one uniquely barcoded TCR beta cDNA molecule per two T cells in model experiments. To track age-related changes in TCR beta repertoire diversity, the study relied on deep sequencing normalized with unique cDNA molecular identifiers. The donors were divided into four age groups: young (average approximately 17 years), middle-aged (about 41), aged (around 67) and long-lived (82). Donors of different ages were randomly distributed across sequencing lanes to avoid experimental bias. Using the same blood draw, the study looked at two additional independent replicas of 1 million unique cDNA reads for two donors, one aged 18 to 30 and the other aged 80 or older.

The germline V gene (reference sequence) sets CDR1 to DFQATT and CDR2 to SNEGSKA. The CDR3 runs 13 residues from the cysteine to the phenylalanine. This entry keeps only the CDR3 DNA: 39 bases, framed from base 1. Library construction relied on 5' RACE. TCRdb records Illumina HiSeq 2500 as the sequencer. A second about 7 to 12 cycle PCR used a sample-barcoded 5' primer and a J-beta primer mix. A unique molecular identifier was introduced onto each TCR beta cDNA molecule by a template-switch 5' adaptor carrying 12 random nucleotides. Each sample yielded at least 3 million CDR3-containing paired-end reads. First-strand cDNA synthesis was performed from all RNA using the Mint cDNA synthesis kit, with priming by a TRBC-specific oligonucleotide. Following uracil-DNA glycosylase treatment, all cDNA underwent a first 18-cycle PCR with the universal primers M1SS and BC2_uni_R. Concerning the study's data processing: For normalization, 1 million high-quality reads were randomly selected from each sample, with every read carrying a distinct molecular identifier. Instead of being binned into consensus sequences, reads with shared molecular identifiers were discarded. MiTCR, run with a Q25 quality threshold and the strictest error-elimination algorithm, handled CDR3 identification, clonotype clustering and error correction. Lower-bound total TCR beta diversity was estimated with a nonparametric unseen species model using Euler transformation. Using fastp trimming at Q25 and MiXCR clonotype assembly, TCRdb reanalyzed the public sequencing data and kept in-frame beta chains. Rows with one shared CDR3 protein collapse into an entry with the most common genes and DNA. The V and J calls and clone size come from TCRdb's table, not from the authors' own analysis. The sample data list roughly 2 million distinct CDR3 sequences, and approximately 50% of these were observed just once. The ten largest clones take up about 2.1% of the sample.

On the study overall, not on this receptor specifically: Compared with the aged group, more naive CD4+ T cells, fewer expanded clones and increased TCR diversity were shown by the long-lived group, suggesting age selection. Because the CMV infection status of the donors was unknown, age-related changes in expanded clonotypes may potentially have been confounded. Bulk unsorted PBMC profiling prevented conclusive comparison of naive and antigen-experienced compartments. Observed TCR beta diversity per million T cells fell roughly linearly with age, and a significant reduction was already apparent by age roughly 40. The percentage of naive T cells measured by flow cytometry correlated strongly with observed TCR beta diversity. Total diversity estimates from one million sequenced T cells were considered lower bounds and underestimates.

The donors were roughly 40 Caucasian individuals from Russia, aged about 6 to 95 years, who were systemically healthy. Each donor gave ten milliliters of peripheral blood, drawn into EDTA-treated Vacutainer tubes. PBMCs were isolated by Ficoll-Paque density-gradient centrifugation, with at least 7 million obtained per sample. Trizol reagent was used to extract total RNA from PBMCs, with at least 6 micrograms per sample. The percentages of naive CD45RAhigh/CD27high T cells were determined by flow cytometry on a PBMC aliquot from every donor. As regards this clonotype: Its cognate antigen has yet to be identified. Base-call qualities are not available, and no considerably larger clone is one nucleotide away.

Sequenced sample: blood. Recombination joined TRBV20-1 with TRBJ2-5; TRBD2 is perhaps the D gene, given 7 matching bases. The receptor was isolated from a woman aged 40 to 55 in good health. The DNA is TGCAGGGGGCGGGGGACATTCCAAGAGACCCAGTACTTC. Its protein reads: CRGRGTFQETQYF.